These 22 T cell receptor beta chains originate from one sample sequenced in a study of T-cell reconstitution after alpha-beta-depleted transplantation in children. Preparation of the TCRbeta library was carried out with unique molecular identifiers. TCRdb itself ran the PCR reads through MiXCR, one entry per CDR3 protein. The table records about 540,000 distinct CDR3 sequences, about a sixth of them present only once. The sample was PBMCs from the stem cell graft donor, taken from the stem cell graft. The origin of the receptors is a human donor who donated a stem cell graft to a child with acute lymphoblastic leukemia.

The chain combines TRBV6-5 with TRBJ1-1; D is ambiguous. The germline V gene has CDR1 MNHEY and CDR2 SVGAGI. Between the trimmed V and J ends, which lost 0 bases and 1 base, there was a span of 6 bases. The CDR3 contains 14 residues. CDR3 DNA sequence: TGTGCCAGCAGTTACTCTCACTCGAACACTGAAGCTTTCTTT. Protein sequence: CASSYSHSNTEAFF.

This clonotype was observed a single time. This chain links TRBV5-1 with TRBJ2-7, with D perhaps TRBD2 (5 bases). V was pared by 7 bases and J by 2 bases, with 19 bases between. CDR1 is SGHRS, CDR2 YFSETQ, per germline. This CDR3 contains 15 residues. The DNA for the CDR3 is TGCGCCAGCGTTCCCGATTTAGCGAGTCCCTACGAGCAGTACTTC. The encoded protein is CASVPDLASPYEQYF.

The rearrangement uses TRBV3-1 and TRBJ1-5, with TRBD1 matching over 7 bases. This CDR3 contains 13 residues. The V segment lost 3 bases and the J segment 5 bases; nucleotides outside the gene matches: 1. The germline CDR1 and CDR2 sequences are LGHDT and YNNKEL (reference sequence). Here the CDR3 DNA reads TGTGCCAGCAGCCAGCAGGGGGATCAGCCCCAGCATTTT. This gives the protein CASSQQGDQPQHF.

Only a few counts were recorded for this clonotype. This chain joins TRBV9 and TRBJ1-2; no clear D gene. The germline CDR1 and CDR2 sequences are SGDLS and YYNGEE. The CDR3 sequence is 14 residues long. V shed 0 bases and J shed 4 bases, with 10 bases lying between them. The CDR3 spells CASSVDGVSYGYTF. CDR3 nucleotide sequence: TGTGCCAGCAGCGTAGACGGAGTATCCTATGGCTACACCTTC.

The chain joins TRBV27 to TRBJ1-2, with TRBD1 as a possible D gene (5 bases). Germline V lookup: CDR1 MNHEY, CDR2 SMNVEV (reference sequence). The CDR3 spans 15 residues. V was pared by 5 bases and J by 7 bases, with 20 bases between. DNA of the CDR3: TGTGCCAGCAGTCCCCTGGGGCAGGGCTGGGGTGGCTACACCTTC. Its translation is CASSPLGQGWGGYTF.

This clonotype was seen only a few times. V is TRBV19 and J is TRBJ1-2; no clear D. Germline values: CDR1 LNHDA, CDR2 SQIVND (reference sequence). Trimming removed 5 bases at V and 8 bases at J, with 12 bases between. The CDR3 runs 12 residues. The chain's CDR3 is CASSPDLWGYTF. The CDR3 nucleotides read TGTGCCAGTAGTCCCGATCTCTGGGGCTACACCTTC.

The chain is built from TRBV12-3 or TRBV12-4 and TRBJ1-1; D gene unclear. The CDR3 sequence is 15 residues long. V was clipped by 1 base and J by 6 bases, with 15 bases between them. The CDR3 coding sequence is TGTGCCAGCAGTTTAGAAGGGAATAAGGGTTCTGAAGCTTTCTTT. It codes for CASSLEGNKGSEAFF.

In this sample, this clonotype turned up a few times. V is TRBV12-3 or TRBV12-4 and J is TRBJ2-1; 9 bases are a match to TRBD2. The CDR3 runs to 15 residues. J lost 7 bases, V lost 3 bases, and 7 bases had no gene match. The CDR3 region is CASSLSLAGSNEQFF. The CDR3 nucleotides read TGTGCCAGCAGTTTGTCGCTAGCGGGAAGTAATGAGCAGTTCTTC.

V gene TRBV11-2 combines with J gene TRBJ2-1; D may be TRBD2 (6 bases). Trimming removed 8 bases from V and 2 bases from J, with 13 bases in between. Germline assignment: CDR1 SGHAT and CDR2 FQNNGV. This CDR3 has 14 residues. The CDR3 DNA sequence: TGTGCCAGCGTCTATGCGGGAACCTACAATGAGCAGTTCTTC. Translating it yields CASVYAGTYNEQFF.

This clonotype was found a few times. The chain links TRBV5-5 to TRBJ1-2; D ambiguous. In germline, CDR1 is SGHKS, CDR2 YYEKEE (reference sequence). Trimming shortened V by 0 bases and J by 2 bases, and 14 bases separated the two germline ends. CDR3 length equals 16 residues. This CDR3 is CASSLGPRGGNYGYTF. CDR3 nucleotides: TGTGCCAGCAGCTTGGGGCCGAGAGGAGGGAACTATGGCTACACCTTC.

The CDR3 sequence is CASSFKGQGPNTQYF. The CDR3 DNA sequence: TGTGCCAGCAGTTTCAAGGGACAGGGGCCGAATACGCAGTATTTT. The chain carries TRBV12-3 or TRBV12-4 and TRBJ2-3; TRBD1 aligns across 10 bases. V was pared by 3 bases and J by 7 bases, with 7 bases of the junction left unmatched. The CDR3 totals 15 residues.

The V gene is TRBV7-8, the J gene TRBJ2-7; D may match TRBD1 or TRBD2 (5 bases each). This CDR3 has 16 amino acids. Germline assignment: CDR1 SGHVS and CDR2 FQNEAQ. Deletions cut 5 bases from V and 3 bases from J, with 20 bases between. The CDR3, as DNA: TGTGCCAGCAGCCCTCTGAGGGGAAAATCATTCTACGAGCAGTACTTC. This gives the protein CASSPLRGKSFYEQYF.

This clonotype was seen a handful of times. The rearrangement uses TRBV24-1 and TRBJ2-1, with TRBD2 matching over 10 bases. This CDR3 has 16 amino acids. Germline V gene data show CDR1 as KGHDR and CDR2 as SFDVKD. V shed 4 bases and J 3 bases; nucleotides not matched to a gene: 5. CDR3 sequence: CATSEHSGRNYNEQFF. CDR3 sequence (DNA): TGTGCCACCAGTGAGCATAGCGGGAGGAACTACAATGAGCAGTTCTTC.

This chain's CDR3 is CASSQEGVGTSGTYEQYF. As DNA, the CDR3 is TGTGCCAGCAGCCAAGAAGGCGTTGGGACTAGCGGTACCTACGAGCAGTACTTC. The chain is built from TRBV4-2 and TRBJ2-7, with 11 nucleotides matching TRBD2. The germline V gene encodes CDR1 LGHNA and CDR2 YNFKEQ. The CDR3 extends over 18 amino acids. The junction had 9 bases not matched to a gene; V was cut back by 0 bases and J by 2 bases.

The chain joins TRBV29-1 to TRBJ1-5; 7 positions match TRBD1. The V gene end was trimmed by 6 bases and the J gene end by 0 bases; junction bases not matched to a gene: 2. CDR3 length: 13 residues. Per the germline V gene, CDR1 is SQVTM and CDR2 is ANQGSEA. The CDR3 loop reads CSVGQDSNQPQHF. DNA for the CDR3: TGCAGCGTAGGACAGGATAGCAATCAGCCCCAGCATTTT.

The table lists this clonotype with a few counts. This chain's CDR3 is CAASGADNSPLHF. The DNA of the CDR3 is TGTGCCGCCTCCGGGGCAGATAATTCACCCCTCCACTTT. V gene TRBV27 combines with J gene TRBJ1-6; D perhaps matches TRBD1 (5 bases). The germline gives CDR1 MNHEY, CDR2 SMNVEV (reference sequence). The CDR3 covers 13 residues. The V end was cut by 11 bases, the J end by 5 bases, with 13 bases between.

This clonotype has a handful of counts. For the CDR3, the DNA is TGTGCCAGCAGTGACAGGCCCCTCGGACAGCGGGGAGCTTTCTTT. This codes for CASSDRPLGQRGAFF. J is TRBJ1-1 and V is TRBV25-1, with a possible D match to TRBD1 (6 bases). Germline V lookup: CDR1 MGHDK, CDR2 SYGVNS. This CDR3 contains 15 residues. Trimming took off 3 bases at V and 10 bases at J, with 21 bases between the two ends. The full variable domain, in which reference TRBV25-1 and TRBJ1-1 provide the parts outside the CDR3, is EADIYQTPRYLVIGTGKKITLECSQTMGHDKMYWYQQDPGMELHLIHYSYGVNSTEKGDLSSESTVSRIRTEHFPLTLESARPSHTSQYLCASSDRPLGQRGAFFGQGTRLTVV.

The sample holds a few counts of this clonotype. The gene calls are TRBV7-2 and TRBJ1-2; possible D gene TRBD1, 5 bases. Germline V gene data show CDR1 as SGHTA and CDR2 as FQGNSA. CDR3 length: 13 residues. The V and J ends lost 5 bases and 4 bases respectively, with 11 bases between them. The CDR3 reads CASSPRVFYGYTF. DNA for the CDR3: TGTGCCAGCAGCCCCAGGGTTTTCTATGGCTACACCTTC.

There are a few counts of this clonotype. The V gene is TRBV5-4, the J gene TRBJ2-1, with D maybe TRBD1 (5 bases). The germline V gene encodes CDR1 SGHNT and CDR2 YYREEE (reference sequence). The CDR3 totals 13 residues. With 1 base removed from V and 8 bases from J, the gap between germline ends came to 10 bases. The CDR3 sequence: CASSLPRVDEQFF. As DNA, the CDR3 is TGTGCCAGCAGCTTGCCCAGGGTCGATGAGCAGTTCTTC. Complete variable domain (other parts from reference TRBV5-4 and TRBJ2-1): ETGVTQSPTHLIKTRGQQVTLRCSSQSGHNTVSWYQQALGQGPQFIFQYYREEENGRGNFPPRFSGLQFPNYSSELNVNALELDDSALYLCASSLPRVDEQFFGPGTRLTVL.

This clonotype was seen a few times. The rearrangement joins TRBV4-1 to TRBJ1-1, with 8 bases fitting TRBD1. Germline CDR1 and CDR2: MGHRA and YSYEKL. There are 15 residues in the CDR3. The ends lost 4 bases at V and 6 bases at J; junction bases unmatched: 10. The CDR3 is CASSPRTGTIPEAFF. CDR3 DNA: TGCGCCAGCAGCCCACGGACAGGGACTATCCCTGAAGCTTTCTTT.

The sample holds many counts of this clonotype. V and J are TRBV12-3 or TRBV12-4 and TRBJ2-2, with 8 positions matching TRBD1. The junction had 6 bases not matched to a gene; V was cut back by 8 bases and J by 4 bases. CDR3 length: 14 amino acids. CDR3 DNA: TGTGCCAGCTCCCGACAGGGGACCACCGGGGAGCTGTTTTTT. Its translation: CASSRQGTTGELFF.

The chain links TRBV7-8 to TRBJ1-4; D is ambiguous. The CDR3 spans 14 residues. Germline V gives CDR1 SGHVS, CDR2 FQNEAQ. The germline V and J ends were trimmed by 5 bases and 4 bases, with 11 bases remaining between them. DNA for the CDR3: TGTGCCAGCAGCCACGGCCGCCTTAATGAAAAACTGTTTTTT. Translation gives CASSHGRLNEKLFF.